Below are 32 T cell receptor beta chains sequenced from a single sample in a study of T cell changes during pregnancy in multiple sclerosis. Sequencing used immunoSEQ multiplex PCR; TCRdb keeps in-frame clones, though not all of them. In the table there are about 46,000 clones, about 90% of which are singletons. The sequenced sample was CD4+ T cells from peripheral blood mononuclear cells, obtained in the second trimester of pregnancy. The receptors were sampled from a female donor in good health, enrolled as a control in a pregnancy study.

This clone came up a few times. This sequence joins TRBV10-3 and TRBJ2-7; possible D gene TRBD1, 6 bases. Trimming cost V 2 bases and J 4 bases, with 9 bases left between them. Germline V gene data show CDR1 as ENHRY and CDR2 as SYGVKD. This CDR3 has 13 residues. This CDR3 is CAISERTEYEQYF. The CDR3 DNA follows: TGTGCCATCAGTGAGCGGACAGAGTACGAGCAGTACTTC.

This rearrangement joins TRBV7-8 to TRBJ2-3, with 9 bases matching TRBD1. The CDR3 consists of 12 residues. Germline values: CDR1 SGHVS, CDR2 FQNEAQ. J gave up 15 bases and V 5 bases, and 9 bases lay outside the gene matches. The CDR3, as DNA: TGTGCCAGCAGCGGAACAGGGGGCATCAGATATTTT. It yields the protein CASSGTGGIRYF.

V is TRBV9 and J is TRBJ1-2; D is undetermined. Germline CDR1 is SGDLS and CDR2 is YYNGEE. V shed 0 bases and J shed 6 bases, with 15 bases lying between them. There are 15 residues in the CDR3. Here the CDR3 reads CASSVDGRIPNGYTF. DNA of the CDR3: TGTGCCAGCAGCGTAGATGGTAGAATACCTAATGGCTACACCTTC.

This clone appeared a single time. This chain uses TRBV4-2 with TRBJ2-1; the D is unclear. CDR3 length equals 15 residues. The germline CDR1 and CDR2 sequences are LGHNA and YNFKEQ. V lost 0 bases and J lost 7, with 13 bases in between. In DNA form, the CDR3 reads TGTGCCAGCAGCCAAGATATGATAGTACAGAATGAGCAGTTCTTC. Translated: CASSQDMIVQNEQFF.

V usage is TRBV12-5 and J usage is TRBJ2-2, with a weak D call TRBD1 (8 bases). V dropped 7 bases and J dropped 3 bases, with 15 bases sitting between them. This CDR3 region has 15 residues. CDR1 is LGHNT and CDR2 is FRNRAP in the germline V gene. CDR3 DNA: TGTGCTAGTGCACACAGGGGGGGGGACACCGGGGAGCTGTTTTTT. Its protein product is CASAHRGGDTGELFF.

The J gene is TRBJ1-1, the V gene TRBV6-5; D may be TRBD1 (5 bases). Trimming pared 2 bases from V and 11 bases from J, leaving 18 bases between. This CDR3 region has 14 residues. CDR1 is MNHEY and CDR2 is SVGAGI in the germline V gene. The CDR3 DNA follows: TGTGCCAGCAGTTACGCGTTAGGGGCGGGGCCGGCTTTCTTT. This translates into CASSYALGAGPAFF.

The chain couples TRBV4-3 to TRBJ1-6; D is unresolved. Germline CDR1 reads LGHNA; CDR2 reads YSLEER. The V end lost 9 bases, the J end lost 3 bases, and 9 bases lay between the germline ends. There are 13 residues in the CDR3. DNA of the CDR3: TGCGCCAGTGGGCAGAACTATAATTCACCCCTCCACTTT. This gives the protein CASGQNYNSPLHF.

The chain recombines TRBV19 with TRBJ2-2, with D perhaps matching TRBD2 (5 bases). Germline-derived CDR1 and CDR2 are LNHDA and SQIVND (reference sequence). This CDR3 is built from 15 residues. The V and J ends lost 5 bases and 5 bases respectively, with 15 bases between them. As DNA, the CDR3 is TGTGCCAGTAGTTCGTCCGCCCGGGGTACCGGGGAGCTGTTTTTT. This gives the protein CASSSSARGTGELFF.

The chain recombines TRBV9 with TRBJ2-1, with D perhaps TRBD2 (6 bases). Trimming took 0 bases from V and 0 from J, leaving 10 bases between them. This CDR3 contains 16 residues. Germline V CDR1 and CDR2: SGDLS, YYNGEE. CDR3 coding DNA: TGTGCCAGCAGCGTAGACGGGACTCTCTCCTACAATGAGCAGTTCTTC. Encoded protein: CASSVDGTLSYNEQFF.

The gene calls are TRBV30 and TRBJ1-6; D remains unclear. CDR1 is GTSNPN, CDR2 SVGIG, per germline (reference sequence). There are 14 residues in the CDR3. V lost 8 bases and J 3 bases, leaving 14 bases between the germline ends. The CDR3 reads CAAPNGYYNSPLHF. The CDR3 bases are TGTGCCGCACCGAACGGGTACTATAATTCACCCCTCCACTTT.

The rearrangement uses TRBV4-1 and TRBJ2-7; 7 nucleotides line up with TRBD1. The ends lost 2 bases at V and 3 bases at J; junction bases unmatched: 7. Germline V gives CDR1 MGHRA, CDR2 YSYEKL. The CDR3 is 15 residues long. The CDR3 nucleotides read TGCGCCAGCAGCCAAATTACAGGGGATATCTACGAGCAGTACTTC. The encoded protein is CASSQITGDIYEQYF.

Here the CDR3 reads CASSYWGPGQVMDEQFF. The CDR3 region has the DNA TGCGCCAGCAGCTATTGGGGGCCCGGACAGGTAATGGATGAGCAGTTCTTC. The genes are TRBV5-1 and TRBJ2-1; TRBD1 aligns across 7 bases. CDR1 and CDR2 from the germline V gene are SGHRS and YFSETQ. With V trimmed by 3 bases and J by 8 bases, 17 bases remained unmatched. The length of the CDR3 is 17 residues.

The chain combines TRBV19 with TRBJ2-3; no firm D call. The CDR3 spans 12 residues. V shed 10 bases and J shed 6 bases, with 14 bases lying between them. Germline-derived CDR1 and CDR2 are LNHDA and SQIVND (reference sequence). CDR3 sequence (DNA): TGTGCCACCGGTCCCATCCGTGATACGCAGTATTTT. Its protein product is CATGPIRDTQYF.

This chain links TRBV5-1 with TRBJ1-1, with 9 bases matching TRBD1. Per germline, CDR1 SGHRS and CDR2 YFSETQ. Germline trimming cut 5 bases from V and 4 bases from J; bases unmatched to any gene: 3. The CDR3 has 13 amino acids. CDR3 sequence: CASRGQGFTEAFF. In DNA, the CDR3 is TGCGCCAGCAGGGGACAGGGTTTCACTGAAGCTTTCTTT.

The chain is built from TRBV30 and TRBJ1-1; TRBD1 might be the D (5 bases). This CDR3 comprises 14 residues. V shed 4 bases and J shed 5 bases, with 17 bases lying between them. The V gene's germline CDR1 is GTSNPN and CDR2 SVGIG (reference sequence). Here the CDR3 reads CAWNSQRGSTEAFF. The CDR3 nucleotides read TGTGCCTGGAATAGCCAAAGGGGTTCTACTGAAGCTTTCTTT.

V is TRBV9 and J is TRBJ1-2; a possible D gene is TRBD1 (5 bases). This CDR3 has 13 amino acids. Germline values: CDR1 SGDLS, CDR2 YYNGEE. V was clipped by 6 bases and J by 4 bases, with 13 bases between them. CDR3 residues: CASNQGSVYGYTF. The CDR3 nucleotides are TGTGCCAGCAATCAGGGCTCGGTCTATGGCTACACCTTC.

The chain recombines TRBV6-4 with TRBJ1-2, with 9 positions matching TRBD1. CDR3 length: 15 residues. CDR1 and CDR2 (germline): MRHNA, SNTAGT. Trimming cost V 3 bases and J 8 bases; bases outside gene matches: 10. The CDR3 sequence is CASSESGTGIGGYTF. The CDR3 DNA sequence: TGTGCCAGCAGTGAGTCCGGGACAGGGATCGGCGGCTACACCTTC.

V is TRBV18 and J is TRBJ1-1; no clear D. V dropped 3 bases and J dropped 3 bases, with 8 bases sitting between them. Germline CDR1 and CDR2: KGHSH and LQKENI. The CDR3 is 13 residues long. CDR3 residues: CASSPAGDTEAFF. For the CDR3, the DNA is TGTGCCAGCTCACCGGCGGGCGACACTGAAGCTTTCTTT.

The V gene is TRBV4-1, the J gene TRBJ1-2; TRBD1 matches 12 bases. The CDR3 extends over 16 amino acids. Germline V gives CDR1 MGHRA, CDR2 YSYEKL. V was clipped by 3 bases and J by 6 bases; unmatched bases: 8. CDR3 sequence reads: CASSHFSRDRGHGYTF. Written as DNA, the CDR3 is TGCGCCAGCAGCCATTTTAGCCGGGACAGGGGGCATGGCTACACCTTC.

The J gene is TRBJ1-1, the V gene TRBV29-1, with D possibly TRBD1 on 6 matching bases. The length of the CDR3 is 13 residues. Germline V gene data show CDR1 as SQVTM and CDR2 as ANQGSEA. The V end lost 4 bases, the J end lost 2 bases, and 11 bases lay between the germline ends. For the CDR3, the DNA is TGCAGCGTTGCAGGGACATACAACACTGAAGCTTTCTTT. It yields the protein CSVAGTYNTEAFF.

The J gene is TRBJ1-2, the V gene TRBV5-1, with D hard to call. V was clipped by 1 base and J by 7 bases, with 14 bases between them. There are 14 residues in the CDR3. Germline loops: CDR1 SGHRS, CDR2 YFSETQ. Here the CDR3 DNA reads TGCGCCAGCAGCTTGCGGGATGACCCCCTTGGCTACACCTTC. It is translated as CASSLRDDPLGYTF. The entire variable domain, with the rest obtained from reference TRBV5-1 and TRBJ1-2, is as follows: KAGVTQTPRYLIKTRGQQVTLSCSPISGHRSVSWYQQTPGQGLQFLFEYFSETQRNKGNFPGRFSGRQFSNSRSEMNVSTLELGDSALYLCASSLRDDPLGYTFGSGTRLTVV.

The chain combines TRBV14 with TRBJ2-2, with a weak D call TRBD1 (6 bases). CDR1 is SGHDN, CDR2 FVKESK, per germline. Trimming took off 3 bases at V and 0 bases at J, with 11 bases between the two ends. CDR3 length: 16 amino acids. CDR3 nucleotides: TGTGCCAGCAGCCAGTTATGGACAGCGAACACCGGGGAGCTGTTTTTT. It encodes CASSQLWTANTGELFF.

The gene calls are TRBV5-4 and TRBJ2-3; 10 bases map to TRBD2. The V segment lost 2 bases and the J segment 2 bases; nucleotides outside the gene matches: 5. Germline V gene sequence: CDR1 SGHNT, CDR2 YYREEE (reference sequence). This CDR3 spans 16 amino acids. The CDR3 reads CASSLIGLADTDTQYF. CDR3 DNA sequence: TGTGCCAGCAGCTTAATTGGACTAGCGGACACAGATACGCAGTATTTT.

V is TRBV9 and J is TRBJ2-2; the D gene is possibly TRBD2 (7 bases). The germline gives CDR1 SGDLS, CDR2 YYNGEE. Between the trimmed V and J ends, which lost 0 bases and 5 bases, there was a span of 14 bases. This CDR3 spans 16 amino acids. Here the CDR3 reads CASSVATGGFTGELFF. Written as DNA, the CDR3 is TGTGCCAGCAGCGTAGCTACGGGGGGCTTTACCGGGGAGCTGTTTTTT.

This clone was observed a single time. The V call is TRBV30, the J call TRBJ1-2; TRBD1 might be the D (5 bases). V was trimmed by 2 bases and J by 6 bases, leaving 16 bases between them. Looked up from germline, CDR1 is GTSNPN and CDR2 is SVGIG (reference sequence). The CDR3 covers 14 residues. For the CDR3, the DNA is TGTGCCTGGAGTTGGGGCCCCACTACCAATGGCTACACCTTC. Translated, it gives CAWSWGPTTNGYTF.

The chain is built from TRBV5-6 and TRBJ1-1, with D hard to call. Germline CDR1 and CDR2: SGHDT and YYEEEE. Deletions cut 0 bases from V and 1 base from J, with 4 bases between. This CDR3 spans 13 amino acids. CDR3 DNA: TGTGCCAGCAGCTTGGAGCAGAACACTGAAGCTTTCTTT. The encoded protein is CASSLEQNTEAFF.

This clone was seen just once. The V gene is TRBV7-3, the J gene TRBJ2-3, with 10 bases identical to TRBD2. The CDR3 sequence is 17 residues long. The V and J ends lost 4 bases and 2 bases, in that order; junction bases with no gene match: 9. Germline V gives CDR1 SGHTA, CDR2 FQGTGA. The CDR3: CASSSRVAGGPTDTQYF. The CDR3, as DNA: TGTGCCAGCAGCTCCCGAGTAGCGGGGGGTCCCACAGATACGCAGTATTTT. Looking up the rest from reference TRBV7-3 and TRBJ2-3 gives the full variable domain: GAGVSQTPSNKVTEKGKYVELRCDPISGHTALYWYRQSLGQGPEFLIYFQGTGAADDSGLPNDRFFAVRPEGSVSTLKIQRTERGDSAVYLCASSSRVAGGPTDTQYFGPGTRLTVL.

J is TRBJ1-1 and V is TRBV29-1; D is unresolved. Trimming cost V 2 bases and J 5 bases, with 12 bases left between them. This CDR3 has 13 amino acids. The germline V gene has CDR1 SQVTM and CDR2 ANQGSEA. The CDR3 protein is CSVEFGLRTEAFF. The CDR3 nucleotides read TGCAGCGTTGAATTCGGACTGAGGACTGAAGCTTTCTTT.

CDR3 protein: CASSLRQGNTGELFF. The DNA of the CDR3 is TGCGCCAGCAGCTTGAGACAGGGAAACACCGGGGAGCTGTTTTTT. This chain links TRBV5-1 with TRBJ2-2, with TRBD1 identical over 7 bases. V lost 1 base and J lost 2; bases outside the gene matches: 2. Germline CDR1 reads SGHRS; CDR2 reads YFSETQ. The CDR3 length is 15 residues.

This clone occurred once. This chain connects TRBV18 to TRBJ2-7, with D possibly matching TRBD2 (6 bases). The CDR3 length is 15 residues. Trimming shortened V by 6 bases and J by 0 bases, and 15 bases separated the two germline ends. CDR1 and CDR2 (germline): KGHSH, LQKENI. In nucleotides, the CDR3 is TGTGCCAGCTCCCCTATCCGGGGGACCTCCTACGAGCAGTACTTC. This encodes CASSPIRGTSYEQYF.

CDR3 residues: CAWKDRGSNQPQHF. Here the CDR3 DNA reads TGTGCCTGGAAGGACAGGGGGTCTAATCAGCCCCAGCATTTT. The chain employs TRBV30 and TRBJ1-5, with 10 bases aligning to TRBD1. After removal of 4 bases from V and 4 bases from J, the junction contained 4 bases not matched to a gene. CDR1 is GTSNPN and CDR2 is SVGIG in the germline V gene (reference sequence). CDR3 length equals 14 residues.

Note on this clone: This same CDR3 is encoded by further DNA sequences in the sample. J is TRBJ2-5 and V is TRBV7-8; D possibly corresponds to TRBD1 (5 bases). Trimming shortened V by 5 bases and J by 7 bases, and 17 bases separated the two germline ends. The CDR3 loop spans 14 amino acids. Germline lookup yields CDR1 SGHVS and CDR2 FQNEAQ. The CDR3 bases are TGTGCCAGCAGCCCCGGACAAGGAAAGGCGACCCAGTACTTC. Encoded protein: CASSPGQGKATQYF.